This TCR beta chain was observed in a study of metastatic and nonmetastatic thyroid tumors. For the study at large: The authors compared repertoires across blood and tumor or nodule tissue from malignant and benign thyroid patients.

Study-wide points: In both blood and tumor samples, TCR beta diversity was reported significantly higher for malignant than benign nodules.

The CDR3 has 13 residues. The V gene lost 2 bases and the J gene lost 7 bases, with 11 bases spanning the gap. Germline V gives CDR1 SEHNR, CDR2 FQNEAQ (reference sequence). In the original analysis: A papillary thyroid cancer distant-metastasis classifier was built from CDR3 differences across clinicopathological groups. TCRdb redid the clone calls on the PCR reads using MiXCR. The V and J calls here are based on TCRdb, not the publication. The sample yields 15,000 to 20,000 clones, 25% seen once. Turning to this clone: Its cognate antigen is unknown.

All patients were treatment-naive before thyroid surgery. V is TRBV7-9 and J is TRBJ1-1; D gene ambiguous. This receptor was identified in a female donor with papillary thyroid cancer or a benign thyroid nodule (not recorded which). Some clones in this sample may be carry-over from other donors' samples. The sequencing sample was made of adjacent normal tissue. This CDR3 reads CASSLLSAIEAFF. The CDR3 coding sequence is TGTGCCAGCAGCTTACTGTCAGCGATTGAAGCTTTCTTT. Looking up the rest from reference TRBV7-9 and TRBJ1-1 gives the full variable domain: DTGVSQNPRHKITKRGQNVTFRCDPISEHNRLYWYRQTLGQGPEFLTYFQNEAQLEKSRLLSDRFSAERPKGSFSTLEIQRTEQGDSAMYLCASSLLSAIEAFFGQGTRLTVV.